The clone carrying this T cell receptor beta chain has more than one count but fewer than ten. The antigen is unknown. This specimen comes from a study of response to subunit inactivated influenza vaccine. TCRdb called the RT-PCR reads again in MiXCR, with one record for every CDR3 protein. The table shows around 520,000 distinct CDR3 sequences, with 25% occurring only once. The length of the CDR3 is 11 residues. With 2 bases removed from V and 7 bases from J, the gap between germline ends came to 5 bases. Overall study findings and caveats: Each seasonal influenza vaccination, the authors suggested, recruits few new T cells.

Sequencing used CD4+ T cells sorted from PBMCs, obtained 4 to 6 days after vaccination. This chain uses TRBV12-3 or TRBV12-4 with TRBJ1-1, with D unresolved. The receptor's source is a man aged 50 to 59 who received an inactivated influenza vaccine. CDR3 nucleotides: TGTGCCAGCAGTTTACGGATTGAAGCTTTCTTT. It codes for CASSLRIEAFF.